A single sample gave rise to the 8 T cell receptor beta chains below, sequenced in a study of human thymus T cells. It was from resections taken during corrective heart surgery that the thymus tissue came. Method: immunoSEQ multiplex PCR; TCRdb's copy keeps in-frame clones and lacks some. The repertoire holds 100,000 to 150,000 clones, with around 94% as singletons. The sequenced sample was thymus tissue. These receptors all stem from a boy under two years old with a congenital heart defect but otherwise immunologically healthy.

The DNA of the CDR3 is TGTGCCATCAGTGAGCGCGAATACGGCAGGGGATATGGCTACACCTTC. Its protein product is CAISEREYGRGYGYTF. The chain is built from TRBV10-3 and TRBJ1-2; possible D gene TRBD1, 6 bases. There are 16 residues in the CDR3. V shed 2 bases and J shed 5 bases, with 18 bases lying between them. CDR1 is ENHRY and CDR2 is SYGVKD in the germline V gene.

The chain employs TRBV19 and TRBJ1-2; unclear D gene. The CDR3 spans 13 residues. With 5 bases removed from V and 1 base from J, the gap between germline ends came to 8 bases. CDR1 is LNHDA, CDR2 SQIVND, per germline (reference sequence). CDR3 sequence: CASSPWDNYGYTF. The CDR3 DNA sequence: TGTGCCAGTAGTCCATGGGATAACTATGGCTACACCTTC.

This clone has just one count. This rearrangement joins TRBV2 to TRBJ2-3; 13 positions match TRBD2. The CDR3 covers 17 residues. V lost 8 bases, J lost 4 bases, and 12 bases stayed unmatched. Per germline, CDR1 SNHLY and CDR2 FYNNEI. The chain's CDR3 is CASCHSTSGGAADTQYF. DNA of the CDR3: TGTGCCAGCTGTCACAGTACTAGCGGGGGGGCGGCAGATACGCAGTATTTT.

The V gene is TRBV7-9, the J gene TRBJ2-5, with TRBD2 matching 8 bases. CDR3 length equals 14 residues. Germline CDR1 and CDR2: SEHNR and FQNEAQ (reference sequence). Unmatched junction bases numbered 7, after V lost 5 bases and J lost 5 bases. The CDR3 spells CASSPRGGRETQYF. In DNA form, the CDR3 reads TGTGCCAGCAGCCCCCGGGGGGGGCGGGAGACCCAGTACTTC. Using reference TRBV7-9 and TRBJ2-5 for the parts outside the CDR3, the full variable domain is DTGVSQNPRHKITKRGQNVTFRCDPISEHNRLYWYRQTLGQGPEFLTYFQNEAQLEKSRLLSDRFSAERPKGSFSTLEIQRTEQGDSAMYLCASSPRGGRETQYFGPGTRLLVL.

V is TRBV6-5 and J is TRBJ2-1, with D unclear. This CDR3 is built from 12 residues. V was trimmed by 0 bases and J by 9 bases, leaving 6 bases between them. Germline CDR1 is MNHEY and CDR2 is SVGAGI. The DNA for the CDR3 is TGTGCCAGCAGTTACTCGGGTGGTGAGCAGTTCTTC. Translating it yields CASSYSGGEQFF.

J is TRBJ2-3 and V is TRBV5-1; 9 nucleotides agree with TRBD2. The CDR3 runs to 16 residues. V shed 4 bases and J 0 bases; nucleotides not matched to a gene: 6. Germline values: CDR1 SGHRS, CDR2 YFSETQ. CDR3 sequence (DNA): TGCGCCAGCAGCCCCGGGGCGGGGGGGAGCACAGATACGCAGTATTTT. This codes for CASSPGAGGSTDTQYF.

The V call is TRBV7-8, the J call TRBJ1-4, with TRBD1 as a possible D gene (5 bases). The CDR3 sequence is 15 residues long. V was clipped by 5 bases and J by 6 bases, with 16 bases between them. Germline-derived CDR1 and CDR2 are SGHVS and FQNEAQ. The CDR3 here is CASSPWDGLDEKLFF. As DNA, the CDR3 is TGTGCCAGCAGCCCCTGGGACGGTCTAGATGAAAAACTGTTTTTT.

J is TRBJ1-2 and V is TRBV28; the D is unclear. There are 15 residues in the CDR3. V was cut by 2 bases and J by 8 bases, with 18 bases left in between. Germline loops: CDR1 MDHEN, CDR2 SYDVKM. The DNA for the CDR3 is TGTGCCAGCAGTTTACTCCGTCACCCGTACGGGGGCTACACCTTC. Translated, it gives CASSLLRHPYGGYTF.